These 4 T cell receptor beta chains share one sample of origin, sequenced in a study of shared clonotypes between healthy human individuals. TCRdb's copy holds only in-frame clones and misses some; the assay was immunoSEQ multiplex PCR. The data show fewer than 600,000 clones, with about four fifths seen just once and 13% held by the top ten. The specimen sequenced was PBMCs. The receptors here all came from a middle-aged woman in good health. Some clones in this sample may be carry-over from other donors' samples.

The J gene is TRBJ2-7, the V gene TRBV5-1, with D possibly matching TRBD1 (6 bases). Trimming cost V 8 bases and J 2 bases, with 14 bases left between them. CDR3 size: 13 residues. Per the germline V gene, CDR1 is SGHRS and CDR2 is YFSETQ. In DNA form, the CDR3 reads TGCGCCAGTGCTACGGACAGTACCTACGAGCAGTACTTC. Translated: CASATDSTYEQYF.

The chain employs TRBV28 and TRBJ1-2; D remains ambiguous. This CDR3 is built from 14 residues. Germline lookup yields CDR1 MDHEN and CDR2 SYDVKM. Between the trimmed V and J ends, which lost 7 bases and 5 bases, there was a span of 17 bases. CDR3 loop: CASTSSPRNYGYTF. CDR3 coding DNA: TGTGCCAGCACGTCATCACCGCGTAATTATGGCTACACCTTC.

The chain has TRBV6-4 and TRBJ2-1; 7 bases map to TRBD2. The V and J ends lost 3 bases and 0 bases, in that order; junction bases with no gene match: 5. The CDR3 contains 16 residues. Germline CDR1 is MRHNA and CDR2 is SNTAGT. The CDR3 coding sequence is TGTGCCAGCAGTGAGAAGGGCGGGAGCTCCTACAATGAGCAGTTCTTC. It specifies CASSEKGGSSYNEQFF.

This chain joins TRBV5-1 and TRBJ2-2, with 14 bases lining up with TRBD2. Unmatched junction bases numbered 12, after V lost 2 bases and J lost 3 bases. The germline V gene has CDR1 SGHRS and CDR2 YFSETQ. The CDR3 has 20 amino acids. CDR3 residues: CASSFSPTSGRAGDTGELFF. DNA of the CDR3: TGCGCCAGCAGCTTCTCTCCGACTAGCGGGAGGGCCGGGGACACCGGGGAGCTGTTTTTT.